The rows below give T cell receptor beta chains drawn from one sample of a study of shared clonotypes between healthy human individuals. Profiling relied on immunoSEQ multiplex PCR, and the TCRdb table lists in-frame clones only, not all of them. The sample lists about 2.3 million clones, more than 80% occurring once. Material: naive CD4+ T cells from PBMCs. These receptors all stem from a man aged 18 to 29 in good health. Some clones in this sample may be carry-over from other donors' samples. Both conserved end residues are part of each CDR3. D genes are given only for firm matches. Expanded clones are given a class, and other clones once, few, many or no size at all.

>TRBV6-1|TRBD2|.|TRBJ2-7
TGTGCCAGCAGTGACCCGGGACTAGCGGGAGTCGAGCAGTACTTC
CASSDPGLAGVEQYF
>TRBV7-2|TRBD1|.|TRBJ2-1
TGTGCCAGCAGCTTATCTAGGACAGGGTTCAATGAGCAGTTCTTC
CASSLSRTGFNEQFF
>TRBV5-6|TRBD1|.|TRBJ1-4
TGTGCCAGCAGCCCCCGACAGGGAGGGAAACTGTTTTTT
CASSPRQGGKLFF
>TRBV18|.|.|TRBJ2-1
TGTGCCAGCTCACCCCCTAGCTACAATGAGCAGTTCTTC
CASSPPSYNEQFF
>TRBV10-3|.|.|TRBJ2-1
TGTGCCATCAGGGGGGCCTACAATGAGCAGTTCTTC
CAIRGAYNEQFF
>TRBV5-1|.|.|TRBJ2-6
TGCGCCAGCAGTCTGGAGCCTGCTGGGGCCAACGTCCTGACTTTC
CASSLEPAGANVLTF
>TRBV9|.|once|TRBJ2-3
TGTGCCGGGAGGGAGGGGGTCCCCACAGATACGCAGTATTTT
CAGREGVPTDTQYF
>TRBV19|TRBD2|.|TRBJ2-7
TGTGCCAGTAGCCTCCGGGGGGGGCAGGGCAGAAACGAGCAGTACTTC
CASSLRGGQGRNEQYF
>TRBV5-4|TRBD2|.|TRBJ2-5
TGTGCCAGCAGTATGAGGACTAGCGGACAAGAGACCCAGTACTTC
CASSMRTSGQETQYF
>TRBV28|TRBD1|.|TRBJ1-2
TGTGCCAGCAGTTCCCAGGGGGCCTTCCCCCGCGGCTACACCTTC
CASSSQGAFPRGYTF
>TRBV6-5|TRBD2|.|TRBJ2-7
TGTGCCAGCACCCCGGGAGGGGGTAAAGGCGAGCAGTACTTC
CASTPGGGKGEQYF
>TRBV7-2|.|once|TRBJ2-3
TGTGCCAGCAGCTCTACAGATACGCAGTATTTT
CASSSTDTQYF
>TRBV11-2|TRBD2|once|TRBJ2-5
TGTGCCAGCAGCTTAGGCGGGGGGTTGAGGGAGACCCAGTACTTC
CASSLGGGLRETQYF
>TRBV5-1|.|.|TRBJ1-2
TGCGCCAGCAGCTTGGCTCAGGGGAACGGCTACACCTTC
CASSLAQGNGYTF
>TRBV20-1|.|.|TRBJ1-5
TGCAGTGCTAGTGATCAGCCCCAGCATTTT
CSASDQPQHF
>TRBV5-1|.|.|TRBJ2-2
TGCGCCAGCAGCCAACAGGGAAGGAAATACACCGGGGAGCTGTTTTTT
CASSQQGRKYTGELFF
>TRBV10-3|.|.|TRBJ1-6
TGTGCCATCAGTGAGGGTGGGAATTCACCCCTCCACTTT
CAISEGGNSPLHF
>TRBV20-1|.|few|TRBJ1-1
TGCAGGGGGGTGTTGAGCACTGAAGCTTTCTTT
CRGVLSTEAFF
>TRBV7-2|.|.|TRBJ2-3
TGTGCCAGCAGCTTAGCCACGCAACGCACAGATACGCAGTATTTT
CASSLATQRTDTQYF
>TRBV5-1|TRBD1|.|TRBJ1-1
TGCGCCAGCAGTGGACAGGGGGCAGTGGGGACTGAAGCTTTCTTT
CASSGQGAVGTEAFF
>TRBV6-6|.|once|TRBJ1-2
TGTGCCAGCAGTTACTCCGGCAGCCGCTCCTATGGCTACACCTTC
CASSYSGSRSYGYTF